Following are 14 T cell receptor beta chains from one sample sequenced in a study of shared clonotypes between healthy human individuals. Sequenced by immunoSEQ multiplex PCR; TCRdb stores in-frame clones only, minus some. The table shows a few hundred thousand clones, with approximately 97% occurring only once. Sequencing was carried out using memory CD8+ T cells sorted from blood. Subset indicated: CD45RO+ cells pooled with CCR7-negative TemRA cells. These receptors came from a man aged 30 to 39 in good health.

The V gene is TRBV28, the J gene TRBJ2-3, with D perhaps TRBD2 (6 bases). This CDR3 spans 13 amino acids. The germline CDR1 and CDR2 sequences are MDHEN and SYDVKM. Trimming removed 8 bases from V and 1 base from J, with 10 bases in between. The CDR3 sequence: CASAEGGTDTQYF. As DNA, the CDR3 is TGTGCCAGCGCGGAGGGAGGCACAGATACGCAGTATTTT.

This sequence joins TRBV30 and TRBJ2-7, with a weak D call TRBD1 (5 bases). There are 16 residues in the CDR3. Germline CDR1 is GTSNPN and CDR2 is SVGIG (reference sequence). The V end lost 2 bases, the J end lost 1 base, and 18 bases lay between the germline ends. CDR3 protein: CAWSPPGADRSYEQYF. As DNA, the CDR3 is TGTGCCTGGAGTCCTCCGGGTGCTGACAGATCCTACGAGCAGTACTTC.

The chain recombines TRBV6-5 with TRBJ2-3; D may be TRBD1 or TRBD2 (7 bases each). Trimming cost V 5 bases and J 4 bases, with 16 bases left between them. This CDR3 comprises 15 residues. Germline V lookup: CDR1 MNHEY, CDR2 SVGAGI. CDR3 protein: CASSRGGGAPDTQYF. DNA for the CDR3: TGTGCCAGCAGTAGGGGAGGGGGCGCCCCAGATACGCAGTATTTT.

The chain has TRBV30 and TRBJ2-1; perhaps TRBD2 as D (6 bases). Germline CDR1 reads GTSNPN; CDR2 reads SVGIG (reference sequence). V lost 2 bases and J lost 4, with 12 bases in between. The CDR3 has 14 residues. The CDR3 sequence: CAWSHASVYNEQFF. The CDR3 nucleotides read TGTGCCTGGAGTCATGCTAGCGTATACAATGAGCAGTTCTTC.

In its sample, this clone was seen once. The CDR3 sequence is CASSAVTDTQYF. CDR3 DNA sequence: TGTGCCAGCAGCGCGGTAACAGATACGCAGTATTTT. The chain is built from TRBV9 and TRBJ2-3; D gene uncertain. Germline values: CDR1 SGDLS, CDR2 YYNGEE. The length of the CDR3 is 12 residues. V gave up 3 bases and J gave up 3 bases, with 5 bases separating them.

This sequence joins TRBV7-8 and TRBJ2-5; TRBD1 might be the D (5 bases). This CDR3 is 15 amino acids long. Trimming stripped 5 bases from V and 5 bases from J, with 18 bases between. The germline V gene encodes CDR1 SGHVS and CDR2 FQNEAQ. This CDR3 reads CASSPRPGPGETQYF. DNA of the CDR3: TGTGCCAGCAGCCCCCGACCCGGGCCAGGGGAGACCCAGTACTTC.

The chain combines TRBV5-4 with TRBJ1-2, with no clear D. From germline, CDR1 is SGHNT and CDR2 YYREEE (reference sequence). The CDR3 has 15 residues. Trimming stripped 0 bases from V and 4 bases from J, with 13 bases between. Here the CDR3 DNA reads TGTGCCAGCAGCTTGGGGGTTTCGGGCCGCTATGGCTACACCTTC. Its translation is CASSLGVSGRYGYTF.

The genes are TRBV25-1 and TRBJ2-1; no reliable D call. Trimming removed 4 bases at V and 8 bases at J, with 15 bases between. Germline V CDR1 and CDR2: MGHDK, SYGVNS. This CDR3 contains 14 residues. The CDR3 loop reads CASSVSLSRDEQFF. The CDR3 nucleotides are TGTGCCAGCAGTGTCTCACTTAGTAGGGATGAGCAGTTCTTC.

This CDR3 reads CASSPKVGSQETQYF. The CDR3, as DNA: TGTGCCAGCTCACCAAAGGTGGGAAGCCAAGAGACCCAGTACTTC. V is TRBV18 and J is TRBJ2-5; unclear D gene. V lost 2 bases and J 1 base, leaving 11 bases between the germline ends. This CDR3 comprises 15 residues. Germline assignment: CDR1 KGHSH and CDR2 LQKENI. Drawing the rest from reference TRBV18 and TRBJ2-5, the complete variable domain is NAGVMQNPRHLVRRRGQEARLRCSPMKGHSHVYWYRQLPEEGLKFMVYLQKENIIDESGMPKERFSAEFPKEGPSILRIQQVVRGDSAAYFCASSPKVGSQETQYFGPGTRLLVL.

The V and J genes are TRBV7-2 and TRBJ1-5; 9 bases are a match to TRBD1. The CDR3 consists of 14 residues. The germline V gene has CDR1 SGHTA and CDR2 FQGNSA. V shed 5 bases, J shed 5 bases, and the junction held 4 bases outside the gene matches. The chain's CDR3 is CASSRQGGDQPQHF. The DNA for the CDR3 is TGTGCCAGCAGCCGACAGGGGGGAGATCAGCCCCAGCATTTT.

The J gene is TRBJ2-5, the V gene TRBV9; tentative D call: TRBD2 (6 bases). Germline loops: CDR1 SGDLS, CDR2 YYNGEE. Trimming left V 0 bases short and J 1 base short, with 13 bases between. This CDR3 comprises 16 residues. The CDR3, as DNA: TGTGCCAGCAGCGTAGGCGGGATCGCTATCCAAGAGACCCAGTACTTC. This gives the protein CASSVGGIAIQETQYF.

V gene TRBV25-1 combines with J gene TRBJ2-1, with 9 bases matching TRBD2. Germline CDR1 MGHDK, CDR2 SYGVNS. This CDR3 comprises 16 residues. The J segment lost 8 bases and the V segment lost 1 base, leaving 9 bases of the junction unmatched. CDR3 in DNA: TGTGCCAGCAGTGAATTAGGGCGGGAGGGCTTCGATGAGCAGTTCTTC. This gives the protein CASSELGREGFDEQFF.

CDR3 region: CASSGQGDGELFF. The CDR3 coding sequence is TGTGCCAGCAGTGGACAGGGGGACGGGGAGCTGTTTTTT. V usage is TRBV27 and J usage is TRBJ2-2, with TRBD1 matching over 10 bases. This CDR3 is 13 amino acids long. CDR1 and CDR2 from the germline V gene are MNHEY and SMNVEV (reference sequence). J was trimmed by 7 bases and V by 5 bases; bases with no gene match: 1.

The chain employs TRBV6-1 and TRBJ2-7; TRBD2 matches at 10 bases. CDR3 length: 15 residues. V dropped 2 bases and J dropped 2; count of bases not matched to a gene: 3. Germline V gene data show CDR1 as MNHNS and CDR2 as SASEGT. The CDR3 spells CASSEPAGGTYEQYF. The DNA of the CDR3 is TGTGCCAGCAGTGAACCAGCGGGAGGGACCTACGAGCAGTACTTC.